This T cell receptor (beta chain) was sequenced in a study of T cells in Graves' hyperthyroidism and ophthalmopathy. Germline V lookup: CDR1 SGHTA, CDR2 FQGNSA. The CDR3 runs 15 residues. Germline trimming cut 5 bases from V and 6 bases from J; bases unmatched to any gene: 6. TCR beta CDR3 region amplification was performed from RNA transcripts. Researchers ran a first-round RT-PCR on the TCR CDR3 using the HTBI primer set. TCRdb passed the multiplex PCR reads through MiXCR, listing each CDR3 protein once. The table has 450,000 to 650,000 distinct CDR3 sequences, roughly a sixth seen once. This clonotype was detected ten times or more.

The rearrangement uses TRBV7-2 and TRBJ1-6; 8 bases map to TRBD1. The sequence was collected from a woman aged 18-30 years with Graves' ophthalmopathy. Sequenced: blood. The CDR3 sequence is CASSIRTGPNSPLHF. The CDR3 DNA follows: TGTGCCAGCAGCATCAGGACAGGGCCTAATTCACCCCTCCACTTT.